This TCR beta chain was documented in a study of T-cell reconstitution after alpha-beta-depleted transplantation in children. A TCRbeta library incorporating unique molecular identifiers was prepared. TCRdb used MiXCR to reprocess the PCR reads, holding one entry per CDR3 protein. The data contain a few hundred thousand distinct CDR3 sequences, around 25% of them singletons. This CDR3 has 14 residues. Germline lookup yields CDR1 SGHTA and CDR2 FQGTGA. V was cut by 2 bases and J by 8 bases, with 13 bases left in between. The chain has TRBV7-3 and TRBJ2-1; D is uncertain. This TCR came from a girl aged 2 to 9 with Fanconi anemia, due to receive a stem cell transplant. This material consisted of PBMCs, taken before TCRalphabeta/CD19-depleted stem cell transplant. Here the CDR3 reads CASSLRAVNYEQFF. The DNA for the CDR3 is TGTGCCAGCAGCTTACGTGCTGTAAACTATGAGCAGTTCTTC.